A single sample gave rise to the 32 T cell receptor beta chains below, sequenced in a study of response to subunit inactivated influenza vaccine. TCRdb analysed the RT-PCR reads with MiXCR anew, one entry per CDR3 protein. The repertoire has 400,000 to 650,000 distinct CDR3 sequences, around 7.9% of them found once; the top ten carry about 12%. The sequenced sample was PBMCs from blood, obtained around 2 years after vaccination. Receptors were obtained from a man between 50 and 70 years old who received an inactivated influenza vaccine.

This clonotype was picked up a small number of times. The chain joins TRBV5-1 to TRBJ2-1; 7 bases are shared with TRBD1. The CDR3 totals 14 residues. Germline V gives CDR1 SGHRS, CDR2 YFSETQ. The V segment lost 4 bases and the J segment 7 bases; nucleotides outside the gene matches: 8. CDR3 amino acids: CASSPGQSGNEQFF. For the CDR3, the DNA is TGCGCCAGCAGCCCGGGACAGTCCGGGAATGAGCAGTTCTTC.

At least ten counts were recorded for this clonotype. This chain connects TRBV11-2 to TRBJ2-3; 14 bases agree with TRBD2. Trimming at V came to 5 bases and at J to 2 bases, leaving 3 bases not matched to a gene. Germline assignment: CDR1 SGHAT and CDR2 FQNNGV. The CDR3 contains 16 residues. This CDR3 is CASSPGLAGATDTQYF. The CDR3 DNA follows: TGTGCCAGCAGCCCGGGACTAGCGGGGGCCACAGATACGCAGTATTTT. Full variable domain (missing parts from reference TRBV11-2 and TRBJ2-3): EAGVAQSPRYKIIEKRQSVAFWCNPISGHATLYWYQQILGQGPKLLIQFQNNGVVDDSQLPKDRFSAERLKGVDSTLKIQPAKLEDSAVYLCASSPGLAGATDTQYFGPGTRLTVL.

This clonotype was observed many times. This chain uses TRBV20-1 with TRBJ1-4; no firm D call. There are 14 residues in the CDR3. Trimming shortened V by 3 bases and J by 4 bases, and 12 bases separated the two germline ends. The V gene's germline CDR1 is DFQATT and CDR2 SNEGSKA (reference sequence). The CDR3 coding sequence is TGCAGTGCTAGTACCCCTCCGATTAATGAAAAACTGTTTTTT. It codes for CSASTPPINEKLFF.

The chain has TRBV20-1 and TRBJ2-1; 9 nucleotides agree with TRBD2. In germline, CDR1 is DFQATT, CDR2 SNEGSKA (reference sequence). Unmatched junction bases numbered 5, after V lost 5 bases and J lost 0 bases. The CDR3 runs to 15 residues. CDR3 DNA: TGCAGTGCTTACCGACTAGCGGACTCCTACAATGAGCAGTTCTTC. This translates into CSAYRLADSYNEQFF.

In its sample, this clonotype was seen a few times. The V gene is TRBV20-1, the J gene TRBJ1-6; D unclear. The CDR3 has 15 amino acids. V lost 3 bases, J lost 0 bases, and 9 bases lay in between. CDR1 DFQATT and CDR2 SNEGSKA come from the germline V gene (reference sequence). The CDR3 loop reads CSASPLSSYNSPLHF. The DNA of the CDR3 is TGCAGTGCTAGCCCTCTTAGCTCCTATAATTCACCCCTCCACTTT.

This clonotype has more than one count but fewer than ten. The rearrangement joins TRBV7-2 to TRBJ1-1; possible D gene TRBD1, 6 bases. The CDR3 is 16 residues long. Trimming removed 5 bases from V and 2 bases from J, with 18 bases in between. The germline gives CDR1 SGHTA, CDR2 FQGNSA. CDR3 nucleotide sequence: TGTGCCAGCAGCAACTCGGCCAGGACAGTTAACACTGAAGCTTTCTTT. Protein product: CASSNSARTVNTEAFF.

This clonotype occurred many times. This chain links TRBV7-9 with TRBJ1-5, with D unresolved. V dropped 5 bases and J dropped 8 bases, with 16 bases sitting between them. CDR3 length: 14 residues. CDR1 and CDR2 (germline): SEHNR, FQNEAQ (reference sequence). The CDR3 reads CASSPGRAGEPQHF. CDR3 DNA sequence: TGTGCCAGCAGCCCCGGACGGGCTGGTGAGCCCCAGCATTTT.

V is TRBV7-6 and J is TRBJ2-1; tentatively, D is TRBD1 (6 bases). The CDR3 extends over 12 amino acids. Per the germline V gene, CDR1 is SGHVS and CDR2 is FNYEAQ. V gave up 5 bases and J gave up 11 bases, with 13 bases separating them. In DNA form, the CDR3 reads TGTGCCAGCAGCGACCGAGGGACAAAGCAGTTCTTC. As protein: CASSDRGTKQFF. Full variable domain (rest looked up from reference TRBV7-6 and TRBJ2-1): GAGVSQSPRYKVTKRGQDVALRCDPISGHVSLYWYRQALGQGPEFLTYFNYEAQQDKSGLPNDRFSAERPEGSISTLTIQRTEQRDSAMYRCASSDRGTKQFFGPGTRLTVL.

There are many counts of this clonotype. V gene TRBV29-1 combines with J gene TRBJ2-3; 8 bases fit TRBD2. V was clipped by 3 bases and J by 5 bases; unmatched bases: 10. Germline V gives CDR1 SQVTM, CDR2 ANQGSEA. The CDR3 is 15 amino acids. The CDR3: CSVEGLVGIRDTQYF. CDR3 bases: TGCAGCGTTGAGGGACTAGTAGGGATCCGAGATACGCAGTATTTT.

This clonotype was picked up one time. CDR3 DNA: TGCGCCAGCAGCCAATTGGGACTAGCGGGCCGCTCCTACAATGAGCAGTTCTTC. This encodes CASSQLGLAGRSYNEQFF. This rearrangement joins TRBV4-1 to TRBJ2-1, with TRBD2 matching 12 bases. The J segment lost 0 bases and the V segment lost 2 bases, leaving 5 bases of the junction unmatched. This CDR3 is built from 18 residues. In germline, CDR1 is MGHRA, CDR2 YSYEKL.

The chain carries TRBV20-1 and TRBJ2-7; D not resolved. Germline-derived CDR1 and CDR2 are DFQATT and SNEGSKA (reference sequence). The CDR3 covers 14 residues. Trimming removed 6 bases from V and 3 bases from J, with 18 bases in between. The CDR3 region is CSADNVVRLYEQYF. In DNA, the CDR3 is TGCAGTGCGGATAACGTGGTTAGACTCTACGAGCAGTACTTC.

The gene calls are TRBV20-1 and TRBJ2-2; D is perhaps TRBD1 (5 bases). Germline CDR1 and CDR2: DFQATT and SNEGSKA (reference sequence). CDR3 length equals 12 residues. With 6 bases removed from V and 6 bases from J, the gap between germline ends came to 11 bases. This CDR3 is CSALWGPGELFF. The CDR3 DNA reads TGCAGTGCCTTGTGGGGCCCCGGGGAGCTGTTTTTT.

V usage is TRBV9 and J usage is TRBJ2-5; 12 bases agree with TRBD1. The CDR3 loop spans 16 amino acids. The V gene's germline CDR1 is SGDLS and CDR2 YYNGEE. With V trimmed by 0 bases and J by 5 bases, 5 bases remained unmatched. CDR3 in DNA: TGTGCCAGCAGCGTAGCACCCGGGACAGGGGGCGAGACCCAGTACTTC. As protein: CASSVAPGTGGETQYF.

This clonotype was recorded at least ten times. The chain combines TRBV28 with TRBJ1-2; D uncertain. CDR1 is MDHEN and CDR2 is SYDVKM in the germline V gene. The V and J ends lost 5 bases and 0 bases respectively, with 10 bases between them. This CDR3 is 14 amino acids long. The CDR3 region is CASSVLDPNYGYTF. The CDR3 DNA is TGTGCCAGCAGTGTATTAGATCCTAACTATGGCTACACCTTC.

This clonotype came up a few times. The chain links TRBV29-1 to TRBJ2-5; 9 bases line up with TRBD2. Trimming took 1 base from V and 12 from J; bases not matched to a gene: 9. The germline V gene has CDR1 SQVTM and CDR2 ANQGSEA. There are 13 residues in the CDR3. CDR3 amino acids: CSVEGSGGPVKYF. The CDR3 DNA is TGCAGCGTTGAAGGTAGCGGGGGCCCGGTCAAGTACTTC. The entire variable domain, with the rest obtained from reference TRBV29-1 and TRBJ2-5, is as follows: SAVISQKPSRDICQRGTSLTIQCQVDSQVTMMFWYRQQPGQSLTLIATANQGSEATYESGFVIDKFPISRPNLTFSTLTVSNMSPEDSSIYLCSVEGSGGPVKYFGPGTRLLVL.

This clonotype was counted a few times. The CDR3 here is CASSVEGLAGQDTQYF. The CDR3, as DNA: TGTGCCAGCAGCGTAGAGGGTCTAGCGGGACAAGATACGCAGTATTTT. V and J are TRBV9 and TRBJ2-3; 9 bases match TRBD2. Germline V gene sequence: CDR1 SGDLS, CDR2 YYNGEE. CDR3 length equals 16 residues. V shed 0 bases and J 5 bases; nucleotides not matched to a gene: 7.

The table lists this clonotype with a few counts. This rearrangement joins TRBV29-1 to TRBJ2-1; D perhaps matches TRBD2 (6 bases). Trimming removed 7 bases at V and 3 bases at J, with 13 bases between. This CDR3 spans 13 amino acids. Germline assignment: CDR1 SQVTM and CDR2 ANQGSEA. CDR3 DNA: TGCAGCGGGGGGGACGGTCTCTACAATGAGCAGTTCTTC. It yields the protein CSGGDGLYNEQFF.

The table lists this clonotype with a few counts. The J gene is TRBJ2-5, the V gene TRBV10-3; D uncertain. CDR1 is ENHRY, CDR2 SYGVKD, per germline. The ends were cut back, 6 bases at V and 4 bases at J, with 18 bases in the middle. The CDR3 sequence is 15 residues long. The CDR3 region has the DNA TGTGCCATCAGCAATTCGAACACTTATCGAGAGACCCAGTACTTC. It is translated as CAISNSNTYRETQYF.

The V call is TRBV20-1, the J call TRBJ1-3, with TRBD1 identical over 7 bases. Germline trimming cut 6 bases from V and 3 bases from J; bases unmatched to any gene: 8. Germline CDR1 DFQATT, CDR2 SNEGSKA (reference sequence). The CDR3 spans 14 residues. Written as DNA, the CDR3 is TGCAGTGCCAACCAGGGGGTGGGTGGAAACACCATATATTTT. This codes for CSANQGVGGNTIYF.

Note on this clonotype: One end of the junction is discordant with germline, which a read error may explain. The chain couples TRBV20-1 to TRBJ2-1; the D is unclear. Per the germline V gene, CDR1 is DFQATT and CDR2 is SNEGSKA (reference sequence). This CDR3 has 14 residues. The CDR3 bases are TGCAGTGCTAGCCCACAAACGAACTACTATGAGCAGTTCTTC. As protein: CSASPQTNYYEQFF.

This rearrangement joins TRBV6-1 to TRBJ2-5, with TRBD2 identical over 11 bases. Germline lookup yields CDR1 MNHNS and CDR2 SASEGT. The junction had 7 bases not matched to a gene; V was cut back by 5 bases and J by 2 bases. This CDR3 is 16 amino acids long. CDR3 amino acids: CASSLRLAGLQETQYF. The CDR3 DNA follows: TGTGCCAGCAGTCTCCGACTAGCGGGACTTCAAGAGACCCAGTACTTC.

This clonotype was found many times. The CDR3 loop reads CASSYSRVEAFF. The CDR3 bases are TGTGCCAGCAGTTACTCGCGGGTTGAAGCTTTCTTT. V and J are TRBV6-2 or TRBV6-3 and TRBJ1-1; no clear D. Germline values: CDR1 MNHEY, CDR2 SVGEGT. The CDR3 spans 12 residues. V was pared by 0 bases and J by 7 bases, with 6 bases between.

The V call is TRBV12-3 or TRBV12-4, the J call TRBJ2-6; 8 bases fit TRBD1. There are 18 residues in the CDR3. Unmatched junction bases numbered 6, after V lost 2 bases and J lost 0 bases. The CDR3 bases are TGTGCCAGCAGTTTACGGGGACAGGTGATCTCTGGGGCCAACGTCCTGACTTTC. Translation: CASSLRGQVISGANVLTF.

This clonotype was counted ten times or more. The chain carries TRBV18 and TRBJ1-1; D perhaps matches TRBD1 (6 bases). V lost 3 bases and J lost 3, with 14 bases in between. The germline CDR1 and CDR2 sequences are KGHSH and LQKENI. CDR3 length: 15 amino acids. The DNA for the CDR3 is TGTGCCAGCTCACCGCAGGGGTGGGAGGACACTGAAGCTTTCTTT. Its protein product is CASSPQGWEDTEAFF.

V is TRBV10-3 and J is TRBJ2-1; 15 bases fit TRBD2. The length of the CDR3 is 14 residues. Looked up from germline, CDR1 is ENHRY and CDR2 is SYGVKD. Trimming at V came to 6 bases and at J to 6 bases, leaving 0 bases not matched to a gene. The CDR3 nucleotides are TGTGCCATCAGGGGACTAGCGGGGGGCAATGAGCAGTTCTTC. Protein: CAIRGLAGGNEQFF.

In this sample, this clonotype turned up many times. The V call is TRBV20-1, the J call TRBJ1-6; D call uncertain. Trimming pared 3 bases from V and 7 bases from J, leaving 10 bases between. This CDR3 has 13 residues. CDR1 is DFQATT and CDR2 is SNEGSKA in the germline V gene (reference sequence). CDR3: CSARSGTNSPLHF. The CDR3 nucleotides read TGCAGTGCTAGGTCGGGCACGAATTCACCCCTCCACTTT.

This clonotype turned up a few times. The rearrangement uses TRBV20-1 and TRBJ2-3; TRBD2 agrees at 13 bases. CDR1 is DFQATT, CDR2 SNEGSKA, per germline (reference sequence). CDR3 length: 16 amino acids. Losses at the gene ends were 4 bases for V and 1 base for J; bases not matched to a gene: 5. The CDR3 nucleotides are TGCAGTGCTACGACTAGCGGGGGGCTCGGCACAGATACGCAGTATTTT. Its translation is CSATTSGGLGTDTQYF.

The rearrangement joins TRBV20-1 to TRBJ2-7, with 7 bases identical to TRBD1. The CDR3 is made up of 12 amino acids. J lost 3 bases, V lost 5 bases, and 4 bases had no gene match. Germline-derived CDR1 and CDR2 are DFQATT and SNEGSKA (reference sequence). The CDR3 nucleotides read TGCAGTGCTCCGGGACAGAGCTACGAGCAGTACTTC. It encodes CSAPGQSYEQYF.

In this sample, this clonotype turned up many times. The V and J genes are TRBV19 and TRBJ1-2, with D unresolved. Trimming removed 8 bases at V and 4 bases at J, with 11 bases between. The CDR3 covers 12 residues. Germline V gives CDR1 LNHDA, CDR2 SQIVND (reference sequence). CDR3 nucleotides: TGTGCCAGTTATGCAGTCTCCTATGGCTACACCTTC. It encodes CASYAVSYGYTF.

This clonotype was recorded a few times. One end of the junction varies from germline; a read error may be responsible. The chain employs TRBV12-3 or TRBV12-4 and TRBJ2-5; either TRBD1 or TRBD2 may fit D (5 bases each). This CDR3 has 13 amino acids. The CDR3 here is CASSLAGTHPRDF. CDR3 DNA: TGTGCCAGCAGTTTAGCCGGGACCCATCCTCGGGACTTC.

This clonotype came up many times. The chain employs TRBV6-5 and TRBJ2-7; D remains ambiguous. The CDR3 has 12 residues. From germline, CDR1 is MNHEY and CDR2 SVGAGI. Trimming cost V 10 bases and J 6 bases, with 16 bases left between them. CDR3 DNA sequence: TGTGCCACCCAAGGGCTGGCCCTCGAGCAGTACTTC. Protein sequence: CATQGLALEQYF.

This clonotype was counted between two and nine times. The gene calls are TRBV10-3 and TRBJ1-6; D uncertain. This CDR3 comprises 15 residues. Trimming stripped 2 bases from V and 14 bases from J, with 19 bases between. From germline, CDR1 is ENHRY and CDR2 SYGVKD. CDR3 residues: CAISEQKTAGGALHF. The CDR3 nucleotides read TGTGCCATCAGTGAGCAAAAAACAGCGGGTGGGGCCCTCCACTTT.